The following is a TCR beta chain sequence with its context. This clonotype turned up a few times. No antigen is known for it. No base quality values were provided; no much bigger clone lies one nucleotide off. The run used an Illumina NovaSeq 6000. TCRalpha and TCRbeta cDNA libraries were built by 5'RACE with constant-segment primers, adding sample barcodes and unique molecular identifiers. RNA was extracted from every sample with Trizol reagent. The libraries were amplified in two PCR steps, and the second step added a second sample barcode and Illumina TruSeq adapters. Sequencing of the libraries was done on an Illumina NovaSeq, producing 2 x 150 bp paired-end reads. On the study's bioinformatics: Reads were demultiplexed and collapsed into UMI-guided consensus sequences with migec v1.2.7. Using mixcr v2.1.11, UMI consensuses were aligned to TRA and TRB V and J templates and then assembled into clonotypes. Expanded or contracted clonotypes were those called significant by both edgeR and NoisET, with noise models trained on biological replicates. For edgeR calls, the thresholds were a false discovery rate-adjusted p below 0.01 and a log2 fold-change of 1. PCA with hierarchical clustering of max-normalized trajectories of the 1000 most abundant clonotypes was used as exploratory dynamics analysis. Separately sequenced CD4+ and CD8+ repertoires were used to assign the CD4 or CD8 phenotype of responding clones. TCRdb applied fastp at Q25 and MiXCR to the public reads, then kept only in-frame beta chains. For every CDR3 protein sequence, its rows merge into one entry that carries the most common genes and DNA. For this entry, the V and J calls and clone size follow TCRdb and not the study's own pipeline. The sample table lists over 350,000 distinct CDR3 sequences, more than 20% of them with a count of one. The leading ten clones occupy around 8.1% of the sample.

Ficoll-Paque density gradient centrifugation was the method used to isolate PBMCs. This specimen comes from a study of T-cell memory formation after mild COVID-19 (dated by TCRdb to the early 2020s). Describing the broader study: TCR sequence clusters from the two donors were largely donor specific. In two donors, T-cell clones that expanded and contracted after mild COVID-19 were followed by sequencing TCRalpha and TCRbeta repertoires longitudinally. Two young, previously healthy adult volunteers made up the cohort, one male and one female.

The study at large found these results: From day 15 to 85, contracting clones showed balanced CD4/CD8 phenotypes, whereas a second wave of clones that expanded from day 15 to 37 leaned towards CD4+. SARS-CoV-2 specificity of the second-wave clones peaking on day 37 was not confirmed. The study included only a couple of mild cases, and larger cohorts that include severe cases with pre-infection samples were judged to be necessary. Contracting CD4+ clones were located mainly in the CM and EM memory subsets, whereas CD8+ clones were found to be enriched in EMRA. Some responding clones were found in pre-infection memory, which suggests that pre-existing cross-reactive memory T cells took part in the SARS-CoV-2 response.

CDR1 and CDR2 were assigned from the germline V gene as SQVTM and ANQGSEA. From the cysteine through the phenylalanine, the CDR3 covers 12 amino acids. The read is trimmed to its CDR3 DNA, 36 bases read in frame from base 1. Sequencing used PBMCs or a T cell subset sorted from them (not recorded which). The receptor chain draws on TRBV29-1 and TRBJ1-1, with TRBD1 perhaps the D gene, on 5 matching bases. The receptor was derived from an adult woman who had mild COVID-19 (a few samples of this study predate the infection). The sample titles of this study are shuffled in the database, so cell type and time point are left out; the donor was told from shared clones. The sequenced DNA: TGCAGTTCACAAGTCGGGGGAATCGGAGCTTTCTTT. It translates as CSSQVGGIGAFF.